The 10 T cell receptor beta chains below all came from one sample that was sequenced in a study of blood T cells in healthy people across ages. A sample-barcoded 5' primer and a J-beta primer mix were used in a second PCR of about 6 to 11 cycles. TCRdb re-called the 5' RACE reads with MiXCR, one entry per CDR3 protein. Counted here are 730,000 or so distinct CDR3 sequences, approximately 40% occurring once; the ten biggest clones make up approximately 31%. Material for sequencing was blood. The receptors derive from an elderly man in good health.

V usage is TRBV6-6 and J usage is TRBJ2-5; 7 bases match TRBD2. Germline CDR1 is MNHNY and CDR2 is SVGAGI (reference sequence). The CDR3 is 16 amino acids. The V gene end was trimmed by 5 bases and the J gene end by 4 bases; junction bases not matched to a gene: 13. CDR3 DNA: TGTGCCAGCAGTCCCCATAAGGGAGGGAGGGGAGAGACCCAGTACTTC. This translates into CASSPHKGGRGETQYF.

The chain is built from TRBV4-3 and TRBJ1-6, with a weak D call TRBD1 (5 bases). This CDR3 is 14 amino acids long. Germline loops: CDR1 LGHNA, CDR2 YSLEER. Trimming cost V 1 base and J 7 bases, with 8 bases left between them. The CDR3 loop reads CASSQARQNSPLHF. CDR3 DNA: TGCGCCAGCAGCCAAGCCCGACAGAATTCACCCCTCCACTTT.

V is TRBV6-5 and J is TRBJ2-2, with unresolved D. CDR3 length: 14 amino acids. CDR1 is MNHEY, CDR2 SVGAGI, per germline. Trimming pared 8 bases from V and 2 bases from J, leaving 12 bases between. The CDR3 sequence: CASAGRLNTGELFF. In DNA form, the CDR3 reads TGTGCCAGCGCTGGGCGGCTCAACACCGGGGAGCTGTTTTTT.

This chain's CDR3 is CASSLDPVDSVCEQYF. The CDR3 DNA reads as TGTGCCAGCAGCTTGGATCCGGTAGACTCAGTATGCGAGCAGTACTTC. The chain uses TRBV5-6 and TRBJ2-5; D remains unclear. The better agreement between TRBJ2-7 and the DNA end casts doubt on the J call. Germline-derived CDR1 and CDR2 are SGHDT and YYEEEE. CDR3 size: 16 residues.

Regarding this clonotype: This may arise from a read error, as a much more abundant clone is one base away. The chain carries TRBV7-2 and TRBJ2-4; 9 positions match TRBD2. Matching the DNA end better, TRBJ2-7 makes the J call doubtful. The CDR3 length is 14 residues. CDR1 SGHTA and CDR2 FQGNSA come from the germline V gene. The CDR3 nucleotides read TGTGCCAGCAGCACAGGGACTAGCTGCTACGAGCAGTACTTC. This gives the protein CASSTGTSCYEQYF.

In this sample, this clonotype turned up a few times. The gene calls are TRBV20-1 and TRBJ2-7; D unclear. Germline lookup yields CDR1 DFQATT and CDR2 SNEGSKA (reference sequence). The CDR3 has 12 amino acids. V dropped 3 bases and J dropped 4 bases, with 10 bases sitting between them. CDR3 DNA: TGCAGTGCTAGTGAGGACCGATACGAGCAGTACTTC. This encodes CSASEDRYEQYF.

This clonotype has only a few counts. The chain uses TRBV5-1 and TRBJ2-5, with D possibly TRBD1 on 5 matching bases. V lost 4 bases and J lost 5, with 18 bases in between. CDR3 length equals 15 residues. Germline V gene lookup returns CDR1 SGHRS and CDR2 YFSETQ. CDR3 loop: CASSPPGRGGETQYF. CDR3 sequence (DNA): TGCGCCAGCAGCCCACCGGGTAGGGGCGGTGAGACCCAGTACTTC.

This clonotype has just a few counts. V is TRBV2 and J is TRBJ2-2, with D hard to call. CDR3 length: 13 amino acids. The V gene lost 1 base and the J gene lost 1 base, with 1 base spanning the gap. Per germline, CDR1 SNHLY and CDR2 FYNNEI. The CDR3 nucleotides read TGTGCCAGCAGTGAAGGGAACACCGGGGAGCTGTTTTTT. Its translation is CASSEGNTGELFF.

A few counts support this clonotype. This sequence joins TRBV20-1 and TRBJ1-2, with D uncertain. The germline gives CDR1 DFQATT, CDR2 SNEGSKA (reference sequence). This CDR3 region has 15 residues. Trimming took off 6 bases at V and 0 bases at J, with 17 bases between the two ends. CDR3 in amino acids: CSAPSERPTNYGYTF. CDR3 DNA: TGCAGTGCCCCCTCGGAGAGGCCCACTAACTATGGCTACACCTTC.

This clonotype was detected only a few times. The chain combines TRBV6-2 or TRBV6-3 with TRBJ2-1, with 11 bases lining up with TRBD2. V was clipped by 6 bases and J by 4 bases; unmatched bases: 5. This CDR3 is built from 15 residues. Germline loops: CDR1 MNHEY, CDR2 SVGEGT. CDR3 loop: CASRETSGGYNEQFF. In DNA, the CDR3 is TGTGCCAGCAGAGAAACTAGCGGGGGTTACAATGAGCAGTTCTTC.